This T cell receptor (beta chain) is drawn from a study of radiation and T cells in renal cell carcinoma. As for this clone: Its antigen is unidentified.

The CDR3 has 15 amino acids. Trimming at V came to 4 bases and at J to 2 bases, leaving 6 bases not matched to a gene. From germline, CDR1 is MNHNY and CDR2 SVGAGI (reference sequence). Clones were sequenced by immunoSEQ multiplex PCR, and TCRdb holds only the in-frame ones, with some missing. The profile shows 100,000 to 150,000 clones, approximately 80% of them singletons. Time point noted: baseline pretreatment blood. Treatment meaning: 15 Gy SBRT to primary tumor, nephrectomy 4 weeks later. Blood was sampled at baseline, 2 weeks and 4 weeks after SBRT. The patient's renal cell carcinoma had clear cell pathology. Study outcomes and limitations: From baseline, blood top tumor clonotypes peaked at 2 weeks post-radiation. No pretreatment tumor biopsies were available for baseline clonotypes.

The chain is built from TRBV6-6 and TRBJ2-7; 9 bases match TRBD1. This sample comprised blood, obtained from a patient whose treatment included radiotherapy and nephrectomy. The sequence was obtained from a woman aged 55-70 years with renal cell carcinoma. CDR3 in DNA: TGTGCCAGCAGTTCAGGTGGGACAGGGCCCTACGAGCAGTACTTC. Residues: CASSSGGTGPYEQYF.